The rows below give T cell receptor beta chains drawn from one sample of a study of identical twins. MiXCR was run by TCRdb on the 5' RACE reads, yielding one entry per CDR3 protein. The table has approximately 300,000 distinct CDR3 sequences, roughly 9% seen once. The same data also went into a second study, on yellow fever vaccine responses in identical twins.

The sequenced sample consisted of CD8+ T cells sorted from blood. The source of these receptors is a woman under 30 in good health. CDR3s include the opening cysteine and the closing phenylalanine or tryptophan. A D gene is named only where the DNA matches it firmly. Rows give clone size only sometimes, using once, few, many, or a class for an expanded clone.

TRBV20-1	once	TRBJ1-2	.	TGCAGTGCTAGAGATAGGCAGGGGAGAGGCTACACCTTC	CSARDRQGRGYTF
TRBV27	few	TRBJ2-1	.	TGTGCCAGCAGTATAAGGGACTCCTCCTACAATGAGCAGTTCTTC	CASSIRDSSYNEQFF
TRBV20-1	.	TRBJ2-4	TRBD1	TGCAGTGCTTTCAGGGGGCGCGAGGTCAAAAACATTCAGTACTTC	CSAFRGREVKNIQYF
TRBV27	few	TRBJ2-1	.	TGTGCCAGCACCATTGCCGGTGAGCAGTTCTTC	CASTIAGEQFF
TRBV7-9	many	TRBJ2-7	TRBD1	TGTGCCAGCAGCTCCGAACCGGGACAGATTACCTACGAGCAGTACTTC	CASSSEPGQITYEQYF
TRBV7-6	.	TRBJ1-1	.	TGTGCCAGCAGCTCTGGACCGATCACTGAAGCTTTCTTT	CASSSGPITEAFF
TRBV25-1	many	TRBJ2-7	.	TGTGCCAGCAGTGAGGGTTTCTACGAGCAGTACTTC	CASSEGFYEQYF
TRBV29-1	.	TRBJ2-7	TRBD1	TGCAGCGTTGCATCAGGGGGCCTCTCCTACGAGCAGTACTTC	CSVASGGLSYEQYF
TRBV2	few	TRBJ2-7	.	TGTGCCAGCAGTGAAGGGGCAGGCCGTTCCTACGAGCAGTACTTC	CASSEGAGRSYEQYF
TRBV12-3/TRBV12-4	many	TRBJ2-3	TRBD2	TGTGCCAGCAGCTCCCTGGGACTAGCCAATACAGATACGCAGTATTTT	CASSSLGLANTDTQYF
TRBV27	many	TRBJ1-6	.	TGTGCCAGCAGTACATCACAGGGTGAATATTCACCCCTCCACTTT	CASSTSQGEYSPLHF
TRBV7-2	few	TRBJ2-1	.	TGTGCCAGCATTTACTCGGGTAATGAGCAGTTCTTC	CASIYSGNEQFF
TRBV4-3	few	TRBJ2-1	TRBD2	TGCGCCAGCAGCCCCGGGACTAGCGGGGGGTACAATGAGCAGTTCTTC	CASSPGTSGGYNEQFF
TRBV5-1	many	TRBJ2-3	.	TGCGCCAGCAGCACTGACTCCCAGTACCGCACAGATACGCAGTATTTT	CASSTDSQYRTDTQYF
TRBV5-1	.	TRBJ2-5	TRBD2	TGCGCCAGCAGCTTGGAGATAGCGGGAGGGGAGACCCAGTACTTC	CASSLEIAGGETQYF
TRBV18	.	TRBJ2-5	TRBD1	TGTGCCAGCTCACCGGGACAGGGGATTCAAGAGACCCAGTACTTC	CASSPGQGIQETQYF
TRBV5-1	.	TRBJ2-7	.	TGCGCCAGCAGCTTGGAAGGGATCTCCTACGAGCAGTACTTC	CASSLEGISYEQYF
TRBV28	.	TRBJ1-6	.	TGTGCCAGCAGTTTGACCCAAGTTTTGGGTTCACCCCTCCACTTT	CASSLTQVLGSPLHF
TRBV7-9	few	TRBJ1-6	.	TGTGCCAGCAGCCCTCAGGCCGGTCGTTCACCCCTCCACTTT	CASSPQAGRSPLHF
TRBV4-3	few	TRBJ2-7	.	TGCGCCAGCAGCCAAGATACCCTCGGGCAGGGGGGCTACGAGCAGTACTTC	CASSQDTLGQGGYEQYF
TRBV29-1	many	TRBJ2-2	.	TGCAGCGTTGTGGACGGATCAACCGGGGAGCTGTTTTTT	CSVVDGSTGELFF
TRBV6-1	.	TRBJ1-1	.	TGTGCCAGCAGTGATAAGCTGATGAACACTGAAGCTTTCTTT	CASSDKLMNTEAFF
TRBV5-1	few	TRBJ2-7	.	TGCGCCAGCAGCTCCGAGATGGGGTGGGACGAGCAGTACTTC	CASSSEMGWDEQYF